This T cell receptor beta chain was sequenced during a study of CD8 T cells in Susac syndrome. The CDR3 consists of 14 residues. CDR1 PRHDT and CDR2 FYEKMQ come from the germline V gene (reference sequence). V was clipped by 3 bases and J by 5 bases; unmatched bases: 6. Sequencing of TCR beta was undertaken in CD8+ and CD4+ T cells derived from blood. The TEMRA cells underwent FACS enrichment, while the CD8+ and CD4+ T cells underwent negative isolation. When the RNA was reverse transcribed, random hexamers were used with an input of roughly 0.5 to 1 ug. The amplification used immunoSEQ multiplex PCR on TCR beta CDR3; it spanned 54 Vbeta and 13 Jbeta. MiXCR was run by TCRdb on the immunoSEQ multiplex PCR reads, yielding one entry per CDR3 protein. The table records about 130,000 distinct CDR3 sequences, approximately 95% of them present only once.

What was sequenced was CD8+ T cells from PBMCs. The V call is TRBV13, the J call TRBJ2-5, with 7 positions matching TRBD1. The sequence was collected from a human donor with multiple sclerosis. The CDR3 sequence: CASSLTGTGETQYF. The DNA for the CDR3 is TGTGCCAGCAGCTTGACAGGGACGGGGGAGACCCAGTACTTC.